The following is a T cell receptor beta chain sequence with its context. Its antigen is still unknown. These data originate in a study of OX40 agonist ivuxolimab in advanced cancers. Using immunoSEQ multiplex PCR, the repertoire was profiled, and TCRdb retains in-frame clones only, with some absent. Of tens of thousands of clones in the sample, over 85% are singletons; the top ten hold about 0.2%. Study results and limitations: CD4+ and CD8+ T cells in blood underwent clonal expansion by week 6 at 0.1 to 3.0 mg/kg.

The V and J ends lost 3 bases and 2 bases respectively, with 10 bases between them. CDR3 length equals 14 residues. CDR1 and CDR2 (germline): ENHRY, SYGVKD. Sequences were derived from CD4+ or CD8+ T cells sorted from blood, sampled in a trial of the OX40 agonist ivuxolimab. The chain has TRBV10-3 and TRBJ1-2; perhaps TRBD1 as D (6 bases). The TCR comes from an adult with an advanced solid tumor such as melanoma, head and neck, liver or kidney cancer. The CDR3 protein is CAISESQGNYGYTF. The CDR3, as DNA: TGTGCCATCAGTGAATCTCAGGGGAACTATGGCTACACCTTC.